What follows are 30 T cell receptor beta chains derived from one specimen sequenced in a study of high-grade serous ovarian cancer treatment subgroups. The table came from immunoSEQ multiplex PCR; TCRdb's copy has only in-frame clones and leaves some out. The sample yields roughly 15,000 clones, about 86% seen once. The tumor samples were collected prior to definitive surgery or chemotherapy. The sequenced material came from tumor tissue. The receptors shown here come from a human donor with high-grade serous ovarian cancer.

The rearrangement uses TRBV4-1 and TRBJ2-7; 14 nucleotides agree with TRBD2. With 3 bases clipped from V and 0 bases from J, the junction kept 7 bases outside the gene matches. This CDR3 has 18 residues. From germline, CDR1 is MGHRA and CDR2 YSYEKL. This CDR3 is CASSHGLAGGPSSYEQYF. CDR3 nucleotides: TGCGCCAGCAGCCATGGACTAGCGGGGGGACCTAGCTCCTACGAGCAGTACTTC.

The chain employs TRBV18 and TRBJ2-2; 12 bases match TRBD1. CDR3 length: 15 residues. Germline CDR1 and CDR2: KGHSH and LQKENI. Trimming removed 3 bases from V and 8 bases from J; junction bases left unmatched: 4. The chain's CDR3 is CASSPGQGATGELFF. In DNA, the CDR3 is TGTGCCAGCTCACCGGGACAGGGGGCCACAGGGGAGCTGTTTTTT.

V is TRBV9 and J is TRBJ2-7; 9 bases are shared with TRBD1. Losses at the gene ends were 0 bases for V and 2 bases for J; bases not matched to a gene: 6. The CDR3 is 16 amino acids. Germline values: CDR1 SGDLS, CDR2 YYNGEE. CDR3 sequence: CASSVAPGTGTYEQYF. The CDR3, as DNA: TGTGCCAGCAGCGTAGCCCCCGGGACAGGGACCTACGAGCAGTACTTC.

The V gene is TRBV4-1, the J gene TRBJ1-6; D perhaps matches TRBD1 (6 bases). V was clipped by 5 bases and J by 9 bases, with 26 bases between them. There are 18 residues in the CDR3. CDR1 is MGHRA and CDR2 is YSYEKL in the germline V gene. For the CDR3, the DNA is TGCGCCAGCAGCGAAGCGGTCAGGGGAGGGGCTGGGAGTTCACCCCTCCACTTT. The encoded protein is CASSEAVRGGAGSSPLHF.

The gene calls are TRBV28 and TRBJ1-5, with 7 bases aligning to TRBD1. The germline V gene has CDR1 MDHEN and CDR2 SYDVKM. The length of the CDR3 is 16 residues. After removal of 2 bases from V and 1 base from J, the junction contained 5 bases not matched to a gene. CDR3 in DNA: TGTGCCAGCAGTTTAGGAACAGGGGAAAGCAATCAGCCCCAGCATTTT. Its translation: CASSLGTGESNQPQHF.

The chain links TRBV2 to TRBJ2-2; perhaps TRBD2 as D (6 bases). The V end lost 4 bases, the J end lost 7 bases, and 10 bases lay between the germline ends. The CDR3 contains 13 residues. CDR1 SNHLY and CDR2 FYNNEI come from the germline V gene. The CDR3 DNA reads TGTGCCAGCAGTGGGCCGGAGGGCGGGGAGCTGTTTTTT. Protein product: CASSGPEGGELFF.

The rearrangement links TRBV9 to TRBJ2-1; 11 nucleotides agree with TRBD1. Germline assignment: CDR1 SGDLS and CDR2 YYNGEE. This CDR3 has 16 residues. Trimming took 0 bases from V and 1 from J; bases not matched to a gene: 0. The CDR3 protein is CASSVGDRGSYNEQFF. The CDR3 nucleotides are TGTGCCAGCAGCGTAGGGGACAGGGGGTCCTACAATGAGCAGTTCTTC.

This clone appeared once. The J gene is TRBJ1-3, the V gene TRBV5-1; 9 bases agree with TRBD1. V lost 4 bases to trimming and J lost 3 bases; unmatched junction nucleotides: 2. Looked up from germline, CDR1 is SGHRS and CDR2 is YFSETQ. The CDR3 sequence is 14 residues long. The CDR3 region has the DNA TGCGCCAGCAGCCCGGGACAGGGTGGAAACACCATATATTTT. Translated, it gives CASSPGQGGNTIYF.

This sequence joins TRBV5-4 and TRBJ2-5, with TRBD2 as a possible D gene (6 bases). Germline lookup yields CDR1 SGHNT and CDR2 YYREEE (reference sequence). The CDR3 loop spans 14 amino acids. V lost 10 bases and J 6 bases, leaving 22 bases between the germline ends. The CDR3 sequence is CAVGGVAGLKTQYF. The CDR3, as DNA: TGTGCCGTAGGCGGAGTGGCGGGGTTAAAGACCCAGTACTTC. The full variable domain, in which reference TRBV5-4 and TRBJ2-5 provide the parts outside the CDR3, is ETGVTQSPTHLIKTRGQQVTLRCSSQSGHNTVSWYQQALGQGPQFIFQYYREEENGRGNFPPRFSGLQFPNYSSELNVNALELDDSALYLCAVGGVAGLKTQYFGPGTRLLVL.

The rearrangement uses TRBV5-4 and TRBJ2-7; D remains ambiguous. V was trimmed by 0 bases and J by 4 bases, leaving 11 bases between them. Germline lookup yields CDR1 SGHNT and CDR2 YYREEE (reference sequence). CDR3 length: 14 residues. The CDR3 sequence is CASSLDGPQYEQYF. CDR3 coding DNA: TGTGCCAGCAGCTTGGATGGCCCACAGTACGAGCAGTACTTC.

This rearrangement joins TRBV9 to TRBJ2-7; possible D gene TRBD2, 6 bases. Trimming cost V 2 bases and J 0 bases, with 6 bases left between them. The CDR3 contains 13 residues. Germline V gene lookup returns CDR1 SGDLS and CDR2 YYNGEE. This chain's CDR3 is CASSVGSSYEQYF. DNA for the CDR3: TGTGCCAGCAGCGTCGGGAGCTCCTACGAGCAGTACTTC.

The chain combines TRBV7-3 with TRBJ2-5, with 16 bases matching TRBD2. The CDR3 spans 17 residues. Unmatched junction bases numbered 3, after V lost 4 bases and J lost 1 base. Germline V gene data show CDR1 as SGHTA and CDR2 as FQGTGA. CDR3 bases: TGTGCCAGCAGCTCGGGACTAGCGGGGGGGGTCCAAGAGACCCAGTACTTC. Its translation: CASSSGLAGGVQETQYF.

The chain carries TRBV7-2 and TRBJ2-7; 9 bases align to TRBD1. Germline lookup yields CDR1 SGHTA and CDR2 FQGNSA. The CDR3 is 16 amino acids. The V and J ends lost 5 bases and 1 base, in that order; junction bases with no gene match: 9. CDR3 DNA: TGTGCCAGCAGCAAACTGGAGGGACAGGGTTCCTACGAGCAGTACTTC. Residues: CASSKLEGQGSYEQYF.

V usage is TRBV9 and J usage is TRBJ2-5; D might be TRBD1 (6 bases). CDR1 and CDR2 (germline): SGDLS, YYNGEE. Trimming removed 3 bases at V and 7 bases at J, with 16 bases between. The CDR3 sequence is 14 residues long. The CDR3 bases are TGTGCCAGCAGCGGATCGACAGGAGGTCGGACCCAGTACTTC. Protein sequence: CASSGSTGGRTQYF.

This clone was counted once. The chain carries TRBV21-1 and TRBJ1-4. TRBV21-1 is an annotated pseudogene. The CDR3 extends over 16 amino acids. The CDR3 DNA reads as TGTGCCAGCAGCAAAAGGGAGGAAGCGGGGGATGAAAAACTGTTTTTT. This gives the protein CASSKREEAGDEKLFF.

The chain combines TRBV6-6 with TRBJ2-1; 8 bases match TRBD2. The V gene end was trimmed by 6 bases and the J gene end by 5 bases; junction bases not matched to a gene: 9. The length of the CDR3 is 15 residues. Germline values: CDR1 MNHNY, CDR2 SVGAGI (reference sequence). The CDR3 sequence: CASSPPGGGHNEQFF. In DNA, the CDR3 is TGTGCCAGCAGCCCCCCCGGCGGGGGGCACAATGAGCAGTTCTTC.

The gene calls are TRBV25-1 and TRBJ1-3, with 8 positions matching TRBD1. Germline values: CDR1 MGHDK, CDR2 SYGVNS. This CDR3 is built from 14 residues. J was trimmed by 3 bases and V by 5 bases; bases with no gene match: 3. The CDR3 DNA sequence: TGTGCCAGCAGTTCGGACAGGGATGGAAACACCATATATTTT. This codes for CASSSDRDGNTIYF.

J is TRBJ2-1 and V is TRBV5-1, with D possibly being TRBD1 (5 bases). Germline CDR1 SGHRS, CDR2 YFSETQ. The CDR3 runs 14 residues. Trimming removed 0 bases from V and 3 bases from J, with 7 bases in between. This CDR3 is CASSLDQGYNEQFF. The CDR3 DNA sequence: TGCGCCAGCAGCTTGGATCAGGGCTACAATGAGCAGTTCTTC.

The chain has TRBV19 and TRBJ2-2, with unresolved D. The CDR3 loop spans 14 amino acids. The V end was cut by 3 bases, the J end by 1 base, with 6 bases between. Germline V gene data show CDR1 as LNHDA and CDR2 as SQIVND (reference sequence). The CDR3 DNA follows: TGTGCCAGTAGTATCTCAGAGAACACCGGGGAGCTGTTTTTT. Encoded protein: CASSISENTGELFF. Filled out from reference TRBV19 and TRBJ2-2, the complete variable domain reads DGGITQSPKYLFRKEGQNVTLSCEQNLNHDAMYWYRQDPGQGLRLIYYSQIVNDFQKGDIAEGYSVSREKKESFPLTVTSAQKNPTAFYLCASSISENTGELFFGEGSRLTVL.

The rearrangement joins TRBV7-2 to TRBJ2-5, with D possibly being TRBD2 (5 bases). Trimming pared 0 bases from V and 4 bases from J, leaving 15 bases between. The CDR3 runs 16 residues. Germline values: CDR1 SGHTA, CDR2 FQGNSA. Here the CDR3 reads CASSLALLASSETQYF. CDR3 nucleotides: TGTGCCAGCAGCTTAGCGCTCCTAGCCTCTTCAGAGACCCAGTACTTC.

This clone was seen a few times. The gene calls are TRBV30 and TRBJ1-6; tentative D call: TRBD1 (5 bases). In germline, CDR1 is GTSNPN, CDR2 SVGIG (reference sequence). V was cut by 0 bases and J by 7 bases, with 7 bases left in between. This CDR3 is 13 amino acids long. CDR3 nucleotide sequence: TGTGCCTGGAGTGTACAGGACAATTCACCCCTCCACTTT. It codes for CAWSVQDNSPLHF.

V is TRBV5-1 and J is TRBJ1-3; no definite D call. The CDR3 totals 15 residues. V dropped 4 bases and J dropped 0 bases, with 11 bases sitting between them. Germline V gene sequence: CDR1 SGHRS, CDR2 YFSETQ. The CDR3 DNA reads TGCGCCAGCAGCATGACTGCAAGCTCTGGAAACACCATATATTTT. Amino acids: CASSMTASSGNTIYF.

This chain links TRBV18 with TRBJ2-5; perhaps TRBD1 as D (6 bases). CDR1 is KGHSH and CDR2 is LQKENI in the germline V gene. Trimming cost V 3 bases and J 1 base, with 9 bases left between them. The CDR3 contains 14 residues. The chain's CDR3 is CASSPRGIQETQYF. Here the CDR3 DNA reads TGTGCCAGCTCACCGAGGGGGATCCAAGAGACCCAGTACTTC. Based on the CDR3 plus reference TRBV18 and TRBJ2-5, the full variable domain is NAGVMQNPRHLVRRRGQEARLRCSPMKGHSHVYWYRQLPEEGLKFMVYLQKENIIDESGMPKERFSAEFPKEGPSILRIQQVVRGDSAAYFCASSPRGIQETQYFGPGTRLLVL.

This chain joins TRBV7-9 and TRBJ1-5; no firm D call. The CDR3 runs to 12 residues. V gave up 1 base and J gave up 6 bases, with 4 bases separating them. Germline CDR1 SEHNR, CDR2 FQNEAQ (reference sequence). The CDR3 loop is CASSLVSQPQHF. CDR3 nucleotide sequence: TGTGCCAGCAGCTTAGTCTCTCAGCCCCAGCATTTT.

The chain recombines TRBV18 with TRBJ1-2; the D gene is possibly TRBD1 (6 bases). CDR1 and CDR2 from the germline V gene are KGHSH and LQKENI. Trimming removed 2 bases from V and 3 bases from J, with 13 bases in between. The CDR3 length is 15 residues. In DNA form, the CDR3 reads TGTGCCAGCTCACCAAATTCGGCAGGGGACTATGGCTACACCTTC. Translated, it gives CASSPNSAGDYGYTF.

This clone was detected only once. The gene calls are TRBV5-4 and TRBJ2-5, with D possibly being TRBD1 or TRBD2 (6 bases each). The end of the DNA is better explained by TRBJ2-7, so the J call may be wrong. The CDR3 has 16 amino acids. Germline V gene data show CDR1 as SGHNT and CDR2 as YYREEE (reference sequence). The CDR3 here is CASSLRLGGYSYEQYF. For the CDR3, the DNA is TGTGCCAGCAGCTTGCGATTAGGGGGGTACTCCTACGAGCAGTACTTC.

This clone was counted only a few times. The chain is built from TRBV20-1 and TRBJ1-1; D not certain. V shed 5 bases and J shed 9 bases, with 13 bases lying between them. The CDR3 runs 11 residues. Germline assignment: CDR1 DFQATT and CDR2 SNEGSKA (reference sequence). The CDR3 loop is CSAEDGLKAFF. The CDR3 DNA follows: TGCAGTGCTGAGGACGGGCTAAAAGCTTTCTTT.

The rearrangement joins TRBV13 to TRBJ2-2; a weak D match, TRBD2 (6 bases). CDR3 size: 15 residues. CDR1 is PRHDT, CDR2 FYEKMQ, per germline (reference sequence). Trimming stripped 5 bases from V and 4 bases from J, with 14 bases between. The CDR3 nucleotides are TGTGCCAGCAGCCGCCGGGACTCACCCACCGGGGAGCTGTTTTTT. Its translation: CASSRRDSPTGELFF.

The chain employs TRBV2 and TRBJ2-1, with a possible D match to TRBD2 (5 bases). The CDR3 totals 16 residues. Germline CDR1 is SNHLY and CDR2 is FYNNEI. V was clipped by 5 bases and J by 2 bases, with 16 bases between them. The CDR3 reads CASSRMASLAYNEQFF. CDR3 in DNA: TGTGCCAGCAGTAGAATGGCTAGCCTAGCCTACAATGAGCAGTTCTTC.

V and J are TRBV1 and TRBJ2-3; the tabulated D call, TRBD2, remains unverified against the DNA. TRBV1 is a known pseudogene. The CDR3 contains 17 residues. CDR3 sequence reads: CTSIGGGALRSTDTQYF. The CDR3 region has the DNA TGCACCAGCATTGGCGGGGGGGCACTCCGAAGCACAGATACGCAGTATTTT.